These 11 T cell receptor beta chains were sequenced from one sample in a study of beta chain features in type 1 diabetes. Sequenced material consisted of expressed TCRB transcripts (all of the isolated RNA was reverse transcribed). Some clones are missing from TCRdb's copy, which holds only in-frame ones; the method was immunoSEQ multiplex PCR. The sample carries 330,000 or so clones, 12% to 15% recorded once. The sample taken for sequencing was central memory CD4+ T cells from blood. The receptor source for this set is a man aged 25-45 years in good health.

This clone was seen a few times. V usage is TRBV4-2 and J usage is TRBJ1-3; weak D call: TRBD1 (5 bases). The V gene lost 4 bases and the J gene lost 0 bases, with 10 bases spanning the gap. Germline assignment: CDR1 LGHNA and CDR2 YNFKEQ. This CDR3 has 15 residues. The CDR3 DNA follows: TGTGCCAGCAGCCTCCCTGGGGGCTCTGGAAACACCATATATTTT. It is translated as CASSLPGGSGNTIYF.

The chain combines TRBV18 with TRBJ2-2, with D perhaps TRBD1 (6 bases). The ends were cut back, 5 bases at V and 4 bases at J, with 11 bases in the middle. Germline-derived CDR1 and CDR2 are KGHSH and LQKENI. This CDR3 is built from 14 residues. In nucleotides, the CDR3 is TGTGCCAGCTCAGCTACACAGGGCACCGGGGAGCTGTTTTTT. Amino acids: CASSATQGTGELFF. Drawing the rest from reference TRBV18 and TRBJ2-2, the complete variable domain is NAGVMQNPRHLVRRRGQEARLRCSPMKGHSHVYWYRQLPEEGLKFMVYLQKENIIDESGMPKERFSAEFPKEGPSILRIQQVVRGDSAAYFCASSATQGTGELFFGEGSRLTVL.

The table lists this clone with many counts. The chain combines TRBV14 with TRBJ1-4, with no clear D. Looked up from germline, CDR1 is SGHDN and CDR2 is FVKESK. The CDR3 sequence is 15 residues long. V lost 3 bases, J lost 8 bases, and 16 bases lay in between. This CDR3 reads CASSQELRSPEKLFF. For the CDR3, the DNA is TGTGCCAGCAGCCAGGAGCTACGGTCACCCGAAAAACTGTTTTTT.

This clone was counted between two and nine times. The chain recombines TRBV4-3 with TRBJ2-1, with TRBD2 identical over 12 bases. Looked up from germline, CDR1 is LGHNA and CDR2 is YSLEER. Trimming removed 4 bases from V and 5 bases from J; junction bases left unmatched: 9. CDR3 length equals 17 residues. This chain's CDR3 is CASSRSFLAGGHNEQFF. CDR3 DNA: TGCGCCAGCAGCCGGTCCTTTCTAGCGGGAGGGCACAATGAGCAGTTCTTC.

This clone was counted a few times. This chain links TRBV5-6 with TRBJ1-1; tentatively, D is TRBD1 (6 bases). The V and J ends lost 5 bases and 7 bases respectively, with 21 bases between them. Per the germline V gene, CDR1 is SGHDT and CDR2 is YYEEEE. There are 15 residues in the CDR3. The CDR3 here is CASRPQVGGWVEAFF. CDR3 sequence (DNA): TGTGCCAGCAGGCCCCAGGTCGGGGGCTGGGTTGAAGCTTTCTTT. Filled out from reference TRBV5-6 and TRBJ1-1, the complete variable domain reads DAGVTQSPTHLIKTRGQQVTLRCSPKSGHDTVSWYQQALGQGPQFIFQYYEEEERQRGNFPDRFSGHQFPNYSSELNVNALLLGDSALYLCASRPQVGGWVEAFFGQGTRLTVV.

With respect to this clone: The same CDR3 can be traced to other DNA sequences in this sample. V gene TRBV20-1 combines with J gene TRBJ1-1; weak D call: TRBD1 (5 bases). Per the germline V gene, CDR1 is DFQATT and CDR2 is SNEGSKA (reference sequence). CDR3 length: 11 residues. Trimming cost V 6 bases and J 7 bases, with 12 bases left between them. The CDR3 protein is CSASSGGEAFF. The DNA of the CDR3 is TGCAGTGCAAGCTCGGGGGGTGAAGCTTTCTTT.

The chain recombines TRBV2 with TRBJ2-1, with 14 bases fitting TRBD2. Per germline, CDR1 SNHLY and CDR2 FYNNEI. The CDR3 extends over 15 amino acids. With 9 bases clipped from V and 5 bases from J, the junction kept 6 bases outside the gene matches. Here the CDR3 DNA reads TGTGCCAGGAAAGGGACTAGCGGGAGTAACAATGAGCAGTTCTTC. Protein sequence: CARKGTSGSNNEQFF.

This clone was seen only once. J is TRBJ2-3 and V is TRBV9, with D perhaps TRBD2 (6 bases). From germline, CDR1 is SGDLS and CDR2 YYNGEE. V dropped 4 bases and J dropped 3 bases, with 21 bases sitting between them. CDR3 length: 17 amino acids. The CDR3 spells CASSTYQTSHRTDTQYF. CDR3 coding DNA: TGTGCCAGCAGCACCTATCAGACTAGTCACCGAACAGATACGCAGTATTTT. The full variable domain, with the rest looked up from reference TRBV9 and TRBJ2-3, is DSGVTQTPKHLITATGQRVTLRCSPRSGDLSVYWYQQSLDQGLQFLIQYYNGEERAKGNILERFSAQQFPDLHSELNLSSLELGDSALYFCASSTYQTSHRTDTQYFGPGTRLTVL.

This clone was seen only a few times. The J gene is TRBJ1-3, the V gene TRBV7-8, with D uncertain. Trimming stripped 1 base from V and 7 bases from J, with 8 bases between. Germline CDR1 is SGHVS and CDR2 is FQNEAQ. This CDR3 contains 13 residues. The CDR3 spells CASSLVGSNTIYF. In DNA, the CDR3 is TGTGCCAGCAGCTTAGTGGGTAGTAACACCATATATTTT.

The V call is TRBV19, the J call TRBJ2-5; a possible D gene is TRBD2 (6 bases). Trimming removed 3 bases at V and 7 bases at J, with 18 bases between. Germline V gene lookup returns CDR1 LNHDA and CDR2 SQIVND (reference sequence). This CDR3 spans 15 amino acids. The chain's CDR3 is CASSMEPTSFGTQYF. CDR3 nucleotides: TGTGCCAGTAGTATGGAACCGACTAGTTTCGGGACCCAGTACTTC.

This clone came up a few times. The CDR3 DNA sequence: TGTGCCAGCACCAGGACAGGTTCACCCCTCCACTTT. Translation: CASTRTGSPLHF. This chain uses TRBV27 with TRBJ1-6; 7 bases line up with TRBD1. The CDR3 runs 12 residues. J was trimmed by 9 bases and V by 7 bases; bases with no gene match: 3. In germline, CDR1 is MNHEY, CDR2 SMNVEV (reference sequence).